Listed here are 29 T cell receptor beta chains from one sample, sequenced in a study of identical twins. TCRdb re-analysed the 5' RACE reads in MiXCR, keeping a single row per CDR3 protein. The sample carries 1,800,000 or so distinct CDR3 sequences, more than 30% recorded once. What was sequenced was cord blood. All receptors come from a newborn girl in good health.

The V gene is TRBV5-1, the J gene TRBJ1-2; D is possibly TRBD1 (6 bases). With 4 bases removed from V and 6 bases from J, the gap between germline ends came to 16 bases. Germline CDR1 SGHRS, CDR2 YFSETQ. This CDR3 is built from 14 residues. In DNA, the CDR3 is TGCGCCAGCAGCCCGGAGGGCAGGGGACATGGCTACACCTTC. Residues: CASSPEGRGHGYTF.

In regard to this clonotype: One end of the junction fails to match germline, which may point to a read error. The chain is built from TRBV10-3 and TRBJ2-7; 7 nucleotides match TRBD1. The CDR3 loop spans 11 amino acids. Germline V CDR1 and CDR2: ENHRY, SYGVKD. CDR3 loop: CAIGQAYDQYF. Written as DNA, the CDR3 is TGTGCCATAGGACAGGCCTACGACCAGTACTTC.

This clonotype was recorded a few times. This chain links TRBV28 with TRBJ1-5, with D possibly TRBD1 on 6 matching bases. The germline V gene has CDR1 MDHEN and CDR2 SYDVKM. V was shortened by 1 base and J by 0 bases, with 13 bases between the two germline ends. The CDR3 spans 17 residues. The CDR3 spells CASSLSTGRVSNQPQHF. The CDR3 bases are TGTGCCAGCAGTTTATCGACAGGCCGGGTTAGCAATCAGCCCCAGCATTTT. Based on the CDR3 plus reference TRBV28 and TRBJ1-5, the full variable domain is DVKVTQSSRYLVKRTGEKVFLECVQDMDHENMFWYRQDPGLGLRLIYFSYDVKMKEKGDIPEGYSVSREKKERFSLILESASTNQTSMYLCASSLSTGRVSNQPQHFGDGTRLSIL.

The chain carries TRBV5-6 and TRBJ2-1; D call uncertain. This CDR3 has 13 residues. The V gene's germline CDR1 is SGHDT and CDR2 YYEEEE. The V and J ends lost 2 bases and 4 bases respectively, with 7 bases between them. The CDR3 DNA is TGTGCCAGCAGCTTAGGCTATTACAATGAGCAGTTCTTC. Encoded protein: CASSLGYYNEQFF.

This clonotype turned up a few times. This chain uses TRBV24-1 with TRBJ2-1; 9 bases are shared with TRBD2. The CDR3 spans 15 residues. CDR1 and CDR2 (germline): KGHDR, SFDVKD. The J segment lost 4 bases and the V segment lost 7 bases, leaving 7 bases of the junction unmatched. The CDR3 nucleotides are TGTGCCACCAGCGTGACTAGCGGATTATACAATGAGCAGTTCTTC. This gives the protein CATSVTSGLYNEQFF.

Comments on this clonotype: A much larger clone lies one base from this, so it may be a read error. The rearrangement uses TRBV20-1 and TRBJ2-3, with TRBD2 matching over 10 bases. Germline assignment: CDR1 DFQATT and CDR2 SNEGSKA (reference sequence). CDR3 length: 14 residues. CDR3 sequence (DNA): TGCAGTGCTAGTAGACTAGCGGGCACAGATGCGCAGTATTTT. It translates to CSASRLAGTDAQYF.

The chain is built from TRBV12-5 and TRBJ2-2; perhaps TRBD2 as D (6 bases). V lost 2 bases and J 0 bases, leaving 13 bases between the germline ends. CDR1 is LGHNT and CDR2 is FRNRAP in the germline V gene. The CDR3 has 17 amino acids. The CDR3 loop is CASGLLPWGANTGELFF. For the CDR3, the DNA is TGTGCTAGTGGTTTGTTACCCTGGGGGGCGAACACCGGGGAGCTGTTTTTT. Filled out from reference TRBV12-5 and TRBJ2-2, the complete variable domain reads DARVTQTPRHKVTEMGQEVTMRCQPILGHNTVFWYRQTMMQGLELLAYFRNRAPLDDSGMPKDRFSAEMPDATLATLKIQPSEPRDSAVYFCASGLLPWGANTGELFFGEGSRLTVL.

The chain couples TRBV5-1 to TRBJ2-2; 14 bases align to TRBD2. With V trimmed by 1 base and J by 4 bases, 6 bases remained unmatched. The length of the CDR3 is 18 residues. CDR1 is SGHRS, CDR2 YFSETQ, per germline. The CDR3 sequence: CASSLPGTSGSITGELFF. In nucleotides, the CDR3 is TGCGCCAGCAGCTTGCCCGGGACTAGCGGGAGTATCACCGGGGAGCTGTTTTTT.

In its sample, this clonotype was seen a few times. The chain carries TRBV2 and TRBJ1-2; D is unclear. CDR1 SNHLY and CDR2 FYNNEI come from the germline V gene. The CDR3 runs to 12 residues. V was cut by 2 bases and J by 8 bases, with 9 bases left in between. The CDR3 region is CASSEIDGGYTF. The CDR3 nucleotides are TGTGCCAGCAGTGAAATTGACGGGGGCTACACCTTC.

The CDR3 DNA follows: TGTGCCAGCAGTGCACTTCGTTACGGGGAGCTGTTTTTT. It specifies CASSALRYGELFF. The chain links TRBV28 to TRBJ2-2; no firm D call. V gave up 5 bases and J gave up 7 bases, with 11 bases separating them. Germline V gives CDR1 MDHEN, CDR2 SYDVKM. This CDR3 contains 13 residues. Using reference TRBV28 and TRBJ2-2 for the parts outside the CDR3, the full variable domain is DVKVTQSSRYLVKRTGEKVFLECVQDMDHENMFWYRQDPGLGLRLIYFSYDVKMKEKGDIPEGYSVSREKKERFSLILESASTNQTSMYLCASSALRYGELFFGEGSRLTVL.

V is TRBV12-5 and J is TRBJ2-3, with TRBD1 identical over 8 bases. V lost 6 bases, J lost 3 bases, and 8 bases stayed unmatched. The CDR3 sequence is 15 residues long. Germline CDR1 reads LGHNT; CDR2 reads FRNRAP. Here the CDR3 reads CASGAGQGLTDTQYF. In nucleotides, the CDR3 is TGTGCTAGTGGAGCAGGACAGGGCTTGACAGATACGCAGTATTTT. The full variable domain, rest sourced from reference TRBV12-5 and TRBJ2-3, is DARVTQTPRHKVTEMGQEVTMRCQPILGHNTVFWYRQTMMQGLELLAYFRNRAPLDDSGMPKDRFSAEMPDATLATLKIQPSEPRDSAVYFCASGAGQGLTDTQYFGPGTRLTVL.

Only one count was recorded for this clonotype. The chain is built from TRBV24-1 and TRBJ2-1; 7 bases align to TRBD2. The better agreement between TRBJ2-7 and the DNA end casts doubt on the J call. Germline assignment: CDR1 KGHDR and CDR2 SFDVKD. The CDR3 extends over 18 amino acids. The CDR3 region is CATSDRWGGPGSYNEQYF. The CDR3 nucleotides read TGTGCCACCAGTGATCGTTGGGGAGGGCCAGGATCCTACAATGAGCAGTACTTC.

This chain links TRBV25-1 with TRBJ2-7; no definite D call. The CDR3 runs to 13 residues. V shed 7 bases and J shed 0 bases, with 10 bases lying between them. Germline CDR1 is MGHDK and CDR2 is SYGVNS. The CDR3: CASTHPSSYEQYF. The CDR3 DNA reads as TGTGCCAGCACCCATCCGAGCTCCTACGAGCAGTACTTC.

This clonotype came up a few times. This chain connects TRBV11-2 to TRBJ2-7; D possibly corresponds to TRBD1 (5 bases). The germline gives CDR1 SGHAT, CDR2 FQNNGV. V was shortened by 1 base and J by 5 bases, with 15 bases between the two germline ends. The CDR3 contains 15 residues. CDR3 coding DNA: TGTGCCAGCAGCTTAGTTGCAAGGGGCCTCCACGAGCAGTACTTC. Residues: CASSLVARGLHEQYF.

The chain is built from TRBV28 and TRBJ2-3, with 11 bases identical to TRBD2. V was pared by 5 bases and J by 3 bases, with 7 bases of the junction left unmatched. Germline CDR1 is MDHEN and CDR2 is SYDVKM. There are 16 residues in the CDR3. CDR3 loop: CASSPTTSGDTDTQYF. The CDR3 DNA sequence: TGTGCCAGCAGTCCGACGACTAGCGGGGATACAGATACGCAGTATTTT.

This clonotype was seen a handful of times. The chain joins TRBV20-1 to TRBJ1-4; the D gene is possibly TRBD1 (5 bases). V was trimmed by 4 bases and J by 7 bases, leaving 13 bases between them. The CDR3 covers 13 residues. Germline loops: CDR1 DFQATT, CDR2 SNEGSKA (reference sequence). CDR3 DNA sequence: TGCAGTGCTAAGACAGTGGCCGCTGAAAAACTGTTTTTT. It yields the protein CSAKTVAAEKLFF.

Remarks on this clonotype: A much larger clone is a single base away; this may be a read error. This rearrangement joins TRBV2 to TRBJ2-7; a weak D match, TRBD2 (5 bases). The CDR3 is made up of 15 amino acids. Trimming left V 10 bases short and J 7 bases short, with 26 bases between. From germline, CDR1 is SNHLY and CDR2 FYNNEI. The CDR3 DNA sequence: TGTGCCACCAAGTTAGGCGGGCGCTCCTACAATGAGCAGTACTTC. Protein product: CATKLGGRSYNEQYF.

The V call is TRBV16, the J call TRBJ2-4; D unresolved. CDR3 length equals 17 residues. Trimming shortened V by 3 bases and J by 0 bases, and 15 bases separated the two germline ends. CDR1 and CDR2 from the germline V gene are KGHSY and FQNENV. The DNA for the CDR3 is TGTGCCAGCAGCCAGGCTCGCCCGGGTCTAGCCAAAAACATTCAGTACTTC. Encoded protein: CASSQARPGLAKNIQYF.

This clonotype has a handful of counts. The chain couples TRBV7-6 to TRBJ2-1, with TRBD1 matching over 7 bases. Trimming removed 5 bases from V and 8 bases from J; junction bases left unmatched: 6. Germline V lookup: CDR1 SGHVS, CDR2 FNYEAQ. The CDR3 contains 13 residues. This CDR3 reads CASSTRQGYEQFF. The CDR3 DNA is TGTGCCAGCAGCACTAGACAGGGCTATGAGCAGTTCTTC.

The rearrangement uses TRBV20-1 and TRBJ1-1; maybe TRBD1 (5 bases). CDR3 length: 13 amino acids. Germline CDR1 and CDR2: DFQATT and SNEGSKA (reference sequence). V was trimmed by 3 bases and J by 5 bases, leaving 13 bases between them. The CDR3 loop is CSARWGGATEAFF. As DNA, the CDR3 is TGCAGTGCTAGGTGGGGAGGGGCGACTGAAGCTTTCTTT.

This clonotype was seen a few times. The CDR3 coding sequence is TGTGCCAGCAGCCCAGGGGGTCAGGGCTACACCTTC. Protein: CASSPGGQGYTF. V usage is TRBV3-1 and J usage is TRBJ1-2, with 7 bases fitting TRBD1. Germline V lookup: CDR1 LGHDT, CDR2 YNNKEL (reference sequence). The CDR3 extends over 12 amino acids. V was pared by 4 bases and J by 8 bases, with 4 bases of the junction left unmatched.

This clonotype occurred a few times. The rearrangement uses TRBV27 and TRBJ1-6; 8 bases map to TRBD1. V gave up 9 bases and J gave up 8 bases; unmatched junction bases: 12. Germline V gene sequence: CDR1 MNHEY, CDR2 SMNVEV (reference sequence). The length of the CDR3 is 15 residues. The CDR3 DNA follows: TGTGCCAGGAAGTCGAGACAGGGGCGAGATTCACCCCTCCACTTT. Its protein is CARKSRQGRDSPLHF.

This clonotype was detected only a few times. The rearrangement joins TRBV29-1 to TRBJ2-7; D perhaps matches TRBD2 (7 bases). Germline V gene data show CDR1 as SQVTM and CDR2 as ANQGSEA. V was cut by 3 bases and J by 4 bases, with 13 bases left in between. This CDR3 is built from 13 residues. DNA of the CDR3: TGCAGCGTTGACCGGGGGGCGGGATACGAGCAGTACTTC. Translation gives CSVDRGAGYEQYF.

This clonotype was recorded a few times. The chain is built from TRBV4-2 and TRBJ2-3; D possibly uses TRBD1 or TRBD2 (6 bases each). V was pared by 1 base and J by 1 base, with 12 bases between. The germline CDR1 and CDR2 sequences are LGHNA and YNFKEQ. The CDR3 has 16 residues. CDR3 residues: CASSQGGGPGTDTQYF. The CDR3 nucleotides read TGTGCCAGCAGCCAAGGTGGGGGGCCGGGCACAGATACGCAGTATTTT.

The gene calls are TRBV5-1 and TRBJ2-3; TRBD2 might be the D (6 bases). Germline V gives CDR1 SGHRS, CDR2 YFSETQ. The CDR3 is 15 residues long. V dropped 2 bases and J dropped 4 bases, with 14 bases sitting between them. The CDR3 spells CASSLAGSRADTQYF. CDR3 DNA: TGCGCCAGCAGCTTAGCGGGTTCAAGGGCAGATACGCAGTATTTT.

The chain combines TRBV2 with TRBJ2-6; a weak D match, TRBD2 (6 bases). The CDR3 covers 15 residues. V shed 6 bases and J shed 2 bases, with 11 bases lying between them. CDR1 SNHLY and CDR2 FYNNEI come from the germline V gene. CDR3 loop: CASRFGGTGANVLTF. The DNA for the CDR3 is TGTGCCAGCAGGTTTGGAGGGACTGGGGCCAACGTCCTGACTTTC.

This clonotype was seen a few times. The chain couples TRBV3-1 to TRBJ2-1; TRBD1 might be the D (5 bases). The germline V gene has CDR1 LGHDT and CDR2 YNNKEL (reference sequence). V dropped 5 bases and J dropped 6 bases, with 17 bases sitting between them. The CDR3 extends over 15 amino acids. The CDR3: CASSFPGARGNEQFF. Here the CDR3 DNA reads TGTGCCAGCAGCTTCCCTGGCGCTAGGGGCAATGAGCAGTTCTTC.

The CDR3 loop reads CASSSGLLSNEQFF. As DNA, the CDR3 is TGTGCCAGCAGCAGCGGTCTTCTATCCAATGAGCAGTTCTTC. This sequence joins TRBV6-5 and TRBJ2-1, with D perhaps TRBD2 (5 bases). The CDR3 spans 14 residues. CDR1 is MNHEY and CDR2 is SVGAGI in the germline V gene. The V gene lost 6 bases and the J gene lost 6 bases, with 15 bases spanning the gap.

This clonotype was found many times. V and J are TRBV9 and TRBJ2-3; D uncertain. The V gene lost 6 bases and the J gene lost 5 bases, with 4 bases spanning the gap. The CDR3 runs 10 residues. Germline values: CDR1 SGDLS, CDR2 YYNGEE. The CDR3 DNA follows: TGTGCCAGCAAAGGAGATACGCAGTATTTT. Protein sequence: CASKGDTQYF.